The present T cell receptor beta chain was sequenced within a study of shared clonotypes between healthy human individuals. Study-level findings and limits: Limited genetic and exposure-history diversity came from having few donors.

Naive CD8 populations comprised CD45RO-negative cells positively selected for CCR7, excluding terminally differentiated effector memory CD45RA+ cells. In this sample, this clone turned up once. The antigen is unknown. The V segment lost 4 bases and the J segment 5 bases; nucleotides outside the gene matches: 7. The length of the CDR3 is 15 residues. CDR1 and CDR2 (germline): SGHTS, YDEGEE. Genomic DNA (from each subset) was split evenly across several immunoSEQ plates. The table came from immunoSEQ multiplex PCR; TCRdb's copy has only in-frame clones and leaves some out. The sample contains over 800,000 clones, around 93% of which appear only once.

Sequenced: naive CD8+ T cells sorted from blood. The receptor was derived from a man under 40 in good health. The chain couples TRBV5-8 to TRBJ2-3, with TRBD2 matching over 10 bases. Here the CDR3 DNA reads TGTGCCAGCAGCCCCAGACTAGCGGGTCGAGATACGCAGTATTTT. This gives the protein CASSPRLAGRDTQYF.